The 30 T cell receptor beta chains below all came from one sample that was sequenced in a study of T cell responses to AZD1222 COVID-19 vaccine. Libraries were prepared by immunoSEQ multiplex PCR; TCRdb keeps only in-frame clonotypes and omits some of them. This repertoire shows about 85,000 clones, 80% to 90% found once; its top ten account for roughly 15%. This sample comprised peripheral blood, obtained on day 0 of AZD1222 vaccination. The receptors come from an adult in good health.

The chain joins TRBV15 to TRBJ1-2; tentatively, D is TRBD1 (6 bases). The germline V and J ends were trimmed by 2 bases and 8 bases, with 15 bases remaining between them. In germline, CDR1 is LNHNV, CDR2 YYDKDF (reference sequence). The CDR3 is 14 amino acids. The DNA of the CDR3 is TGTGCCACCAGCAGACCGGCGGGGGGGCGCGGCTACACCTTC. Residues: CATSRPAGGRGYTF.

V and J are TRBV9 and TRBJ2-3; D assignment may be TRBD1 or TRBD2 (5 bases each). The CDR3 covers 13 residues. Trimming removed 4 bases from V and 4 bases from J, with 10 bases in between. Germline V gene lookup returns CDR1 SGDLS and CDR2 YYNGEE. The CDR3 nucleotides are TGTGCCAGCAGCCGCCGGGGCGCAGATACGCAGTATTTT. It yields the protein CASSRRGADTQYF.

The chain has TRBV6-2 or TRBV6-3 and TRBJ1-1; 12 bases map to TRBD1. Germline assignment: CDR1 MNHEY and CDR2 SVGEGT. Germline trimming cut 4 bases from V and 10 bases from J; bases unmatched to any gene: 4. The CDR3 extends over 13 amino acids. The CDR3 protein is CASSSSGQGAAFF. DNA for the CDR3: TGTGCCAGCAGTTCGTCGGGACAGGGGGCAGCTTTCTTT.

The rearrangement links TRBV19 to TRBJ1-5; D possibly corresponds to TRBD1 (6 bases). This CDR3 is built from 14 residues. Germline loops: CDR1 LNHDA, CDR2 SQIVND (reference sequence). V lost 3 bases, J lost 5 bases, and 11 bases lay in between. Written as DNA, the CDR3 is TGTGCCAGTAGTATCGGGGGGGCCCATCAGCCCCAGCATTTT. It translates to CASSIGGAHQPQHF.

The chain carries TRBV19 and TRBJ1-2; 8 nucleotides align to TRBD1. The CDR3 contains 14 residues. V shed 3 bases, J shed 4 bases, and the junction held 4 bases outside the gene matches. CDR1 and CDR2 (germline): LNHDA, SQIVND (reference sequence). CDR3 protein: CASSIQDRGYGYTF. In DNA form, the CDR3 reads TGTGCCAGTAGTATCCAAGACAGGGGCTATGGCTACACCTTC. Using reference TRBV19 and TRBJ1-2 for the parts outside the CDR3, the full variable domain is DGGITQSPKYLFRKEGQNVTLSCEQNLNHDAMYWYRQDPGQGLRLIYYSQIVNDFQKGDIAEGYSVSREKKESFPLTVTSAQKNPTAFYLCASSIQDRGYGYTFGSGTRLTVV.

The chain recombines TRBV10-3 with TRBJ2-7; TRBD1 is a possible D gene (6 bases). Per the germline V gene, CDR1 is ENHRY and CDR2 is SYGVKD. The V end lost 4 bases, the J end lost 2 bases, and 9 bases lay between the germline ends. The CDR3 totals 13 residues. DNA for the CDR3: TGTGCCATCAGTGTAAGACAGGCCTACGAGCAGTACTTC. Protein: CAISVRQAYEQYF.

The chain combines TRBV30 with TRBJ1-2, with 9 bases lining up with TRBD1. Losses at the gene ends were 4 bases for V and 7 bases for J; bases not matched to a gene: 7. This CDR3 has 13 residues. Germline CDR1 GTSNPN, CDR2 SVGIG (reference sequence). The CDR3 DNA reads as TGTGCCTGGAAGGGACAGGGTTTTGGTGGCTACACCTTC. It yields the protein CAWKGQGFGGYTF. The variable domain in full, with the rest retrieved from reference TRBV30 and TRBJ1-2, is SQTIHQWPATLVQPVGSPLSLECTVEGTSNPNLYWYRQAAGRGLQLLFYSVGIGQISSEVPQNLSASRPQDRQFILSSKKLLLSDSGFYLCAWKGQGFGGYTFGSGTRLTVV.

The CDR3 is CASSFSQGSPLHF. In DNA form, the CDR3 reads TGTGCCAGCAGCTTTTCCCAGGGTTCACCCCTCCACTTT. This rearrangement joins TRBV12-3 or TRBV12-4 to TRBJ1-6, with D possibly matching TRBD1 (5 bases). V lost 6 bases to trimming and J lost 9 bases, with 12 bases between them. This CDR3 has 13 residues.

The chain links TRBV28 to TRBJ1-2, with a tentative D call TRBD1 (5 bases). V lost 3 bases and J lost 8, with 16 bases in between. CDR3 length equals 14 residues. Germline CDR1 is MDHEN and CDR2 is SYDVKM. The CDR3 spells CASSFGTTKTGYTF. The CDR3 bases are TGTGCCAGCAGTTTTGGGACCACAAAGACCGGCTACACCTTC.

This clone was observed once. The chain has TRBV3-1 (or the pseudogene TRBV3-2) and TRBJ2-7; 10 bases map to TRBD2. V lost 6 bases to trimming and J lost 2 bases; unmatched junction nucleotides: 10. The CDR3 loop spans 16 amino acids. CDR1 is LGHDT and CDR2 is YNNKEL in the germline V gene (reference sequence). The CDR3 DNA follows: TGTGCCAGCAGTCATCTGACTAGCGGGTCTACCTACGAGCAGTACTTC. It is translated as CASSHLTSGSTYEQYF.

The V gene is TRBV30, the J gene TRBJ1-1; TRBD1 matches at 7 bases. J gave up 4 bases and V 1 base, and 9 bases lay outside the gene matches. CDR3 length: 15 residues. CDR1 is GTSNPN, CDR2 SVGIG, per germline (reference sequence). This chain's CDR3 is CAWSARGTFSTEAFF. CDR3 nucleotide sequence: TGTGCCTGGAGTGCCAGGGGGACTTTCTCCACTGAAGCTTTCTTT. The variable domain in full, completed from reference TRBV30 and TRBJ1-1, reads SQTIHQWPATLVQPVGSPLSLECTVEGTSNPNLYWYRQAAGRGLQLLFYSVGIGQISSEVPQNLSASRPQDRQFILSSKKLLLSDSGFYLCAWSARGTFSTEAFFGQGTRLTVV.

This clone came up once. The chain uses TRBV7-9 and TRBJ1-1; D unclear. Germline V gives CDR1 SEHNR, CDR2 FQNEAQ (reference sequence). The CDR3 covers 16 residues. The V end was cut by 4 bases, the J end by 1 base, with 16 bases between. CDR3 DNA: TGTGCCAGCAGCTCACTAGCAGTTTCGACGAACACTGAAGCTTTCTTT. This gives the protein CASSSLAVSTNTEAFF.

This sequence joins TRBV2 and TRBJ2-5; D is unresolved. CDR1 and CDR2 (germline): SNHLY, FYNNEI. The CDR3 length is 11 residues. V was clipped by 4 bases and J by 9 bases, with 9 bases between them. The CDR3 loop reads CASSGSGAQYF. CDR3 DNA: TGTGCCAGCAGTGGCAGTGGGGCCCAGTACTTC.

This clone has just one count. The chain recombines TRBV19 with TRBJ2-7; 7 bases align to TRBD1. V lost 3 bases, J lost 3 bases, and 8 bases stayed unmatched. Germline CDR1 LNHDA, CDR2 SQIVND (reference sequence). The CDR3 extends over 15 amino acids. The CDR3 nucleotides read TGTGCCAGTAGTATTGATCCGGGACAGTTCTACGAGCAGTACTTC. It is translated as CASSIDPGQFYEQYF.

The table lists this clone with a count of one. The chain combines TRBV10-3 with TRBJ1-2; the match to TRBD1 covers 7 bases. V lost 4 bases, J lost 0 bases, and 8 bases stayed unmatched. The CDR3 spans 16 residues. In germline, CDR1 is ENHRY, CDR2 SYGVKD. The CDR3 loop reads CAISGPGTDSNYGYTF. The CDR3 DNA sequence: TGTGCCATCAGTGGGCCCGGGACAGATTCTAACTATGGCTACACCTTC.

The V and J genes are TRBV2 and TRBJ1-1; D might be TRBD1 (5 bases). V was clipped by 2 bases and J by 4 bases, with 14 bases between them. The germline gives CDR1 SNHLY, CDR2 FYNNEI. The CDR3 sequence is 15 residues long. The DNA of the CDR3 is TGTGCCAGCAGTGAATTTGGGGGGAGTAGCACTGAAGCTTTCTTT. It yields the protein CASSEFGGSSTEAFF. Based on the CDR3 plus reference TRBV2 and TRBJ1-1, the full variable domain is EPEVTQTPSHQVTQMGQEVILRCVPISNHLYFYWYRQILGQKVEFLVSFYNNEISEKSEIFDDQFSVERPDGSNFTLKIRSTKLEDSAMYFCASSEFGGSSTEAFFGQGTRLTVV.

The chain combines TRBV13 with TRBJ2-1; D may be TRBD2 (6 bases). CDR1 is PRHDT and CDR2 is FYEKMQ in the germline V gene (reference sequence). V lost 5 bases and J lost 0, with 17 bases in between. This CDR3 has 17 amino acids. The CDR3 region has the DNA TGTGCCAGCAGCCGAAAACGCGGGCGGGACTCCTACAATGAGCAGTTCTTC. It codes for CASSRKRGRDSYNEQFF.

CDR3 in DNA: TGTGCCAGCGAAGGGGCTTCGGGTGAAAAACTGTTTTTT. This gives the protein CASEGASGEKLFF. The chain is built from TRBV2 and TRBJ1-4, with D tentatively TRBD1 (5 bases). From germline, CDR1 is SNHLY and CDR2 FYNNEI. The V end was cut by 8 bases, the J end by 7 bases, with 14 bases between. The CDR3 runs 13 residues.

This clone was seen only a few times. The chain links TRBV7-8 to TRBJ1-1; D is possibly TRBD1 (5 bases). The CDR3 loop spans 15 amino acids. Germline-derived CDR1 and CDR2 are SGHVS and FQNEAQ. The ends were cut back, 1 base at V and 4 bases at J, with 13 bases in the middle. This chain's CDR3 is CASSLVPRVGTEAFF. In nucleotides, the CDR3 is TGTGCCAGCAGCTTAGTTCCCAGGGTGGGCACTGAAGCTTTCTTT. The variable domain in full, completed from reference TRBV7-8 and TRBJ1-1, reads GAGVSQSPRYKVAKRGQDVALRCDPISGHVSLFWYQQALGQGPEFLTYFQNEAQLDKSGLPSDRFFAERPEGSVSTLKIQRTQQEDSAVYLCASSLVPRVGTEAFFGQGTRLTVV.

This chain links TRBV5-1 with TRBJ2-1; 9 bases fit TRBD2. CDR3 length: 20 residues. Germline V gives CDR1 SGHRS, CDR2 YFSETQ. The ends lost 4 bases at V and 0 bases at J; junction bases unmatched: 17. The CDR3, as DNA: TGCGCCAGCAGCCAAGATAAGACAGGACTAGCGCTAAGCTCCTACAATGAGCAGTTCTTC. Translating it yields CASSQDKTGLALSSYNEQFF. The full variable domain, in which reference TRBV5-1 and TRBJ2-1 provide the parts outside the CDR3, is KAGVTQTPRYLIKTRGQQVTLSCSPISGHRSVSWYQQTPGQGLQFLFEYFSETQRNKGNFPGRFSGRQFSNSRSEMNVSTLELGDSALYLCASSQDKTGLALSSYNEQFFGPGTRLTVL.

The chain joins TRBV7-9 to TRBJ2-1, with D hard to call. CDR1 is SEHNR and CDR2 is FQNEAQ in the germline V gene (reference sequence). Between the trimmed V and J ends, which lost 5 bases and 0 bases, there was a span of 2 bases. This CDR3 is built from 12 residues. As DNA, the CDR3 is TGTGCCAGCAGCCCCTCCTACAATGAGCAGTTCTTC. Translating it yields CASSPSYNEQFF.

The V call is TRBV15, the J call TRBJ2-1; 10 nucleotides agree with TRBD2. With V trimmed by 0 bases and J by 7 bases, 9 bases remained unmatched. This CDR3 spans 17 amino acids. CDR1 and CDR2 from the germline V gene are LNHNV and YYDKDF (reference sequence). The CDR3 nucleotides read TGTGCCACCAGCAGAGATCACGCTAGCGGGAGTTGGAATGAGCAGTTCTTC. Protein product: CATSRDHASGSWNEQFF.

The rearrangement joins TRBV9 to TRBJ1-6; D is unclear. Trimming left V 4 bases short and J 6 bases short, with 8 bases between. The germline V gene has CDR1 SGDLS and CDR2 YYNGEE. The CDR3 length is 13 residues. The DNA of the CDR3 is TGTGCCAGCAGCCCCTTACTTAATTCACCCCTCCACTTT. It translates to CASSPLLNSPLHF.

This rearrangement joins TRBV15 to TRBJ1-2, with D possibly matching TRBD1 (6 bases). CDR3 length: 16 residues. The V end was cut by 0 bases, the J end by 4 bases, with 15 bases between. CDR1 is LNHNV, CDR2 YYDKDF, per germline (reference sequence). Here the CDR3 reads CATSRDRAGDIYGYTF. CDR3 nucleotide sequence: TGTGCCACCAGCAGAGATCGAGCAGGGGACATCTATGGCTACACCTTC.

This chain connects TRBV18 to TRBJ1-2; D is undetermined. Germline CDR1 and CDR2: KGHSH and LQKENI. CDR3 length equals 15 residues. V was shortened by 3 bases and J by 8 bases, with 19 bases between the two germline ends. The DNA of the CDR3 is TGTGCCAGCTCACCGGCTATGAATGAGGTGGGAGGCTACACCTTC. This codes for CASSPAMNEVGGYTF.

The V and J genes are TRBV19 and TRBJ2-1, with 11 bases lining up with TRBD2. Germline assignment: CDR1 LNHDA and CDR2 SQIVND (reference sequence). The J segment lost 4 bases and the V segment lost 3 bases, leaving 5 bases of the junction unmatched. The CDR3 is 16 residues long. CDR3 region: CASSIRIAGGYNEQFF. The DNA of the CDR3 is TGTGCCAGTAGTATTCGAATAGCGGGAGGGTACAATGAGCAGTTCTTC.

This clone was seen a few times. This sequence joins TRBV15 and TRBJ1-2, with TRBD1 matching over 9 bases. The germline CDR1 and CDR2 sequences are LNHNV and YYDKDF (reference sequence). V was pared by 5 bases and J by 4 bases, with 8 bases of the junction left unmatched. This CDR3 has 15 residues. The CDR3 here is CATSPGTGGIYGYTF. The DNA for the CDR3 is TGTGCCACCAGCCCAGGAACAGGGGGCATCTATGGCTACACCTTC.

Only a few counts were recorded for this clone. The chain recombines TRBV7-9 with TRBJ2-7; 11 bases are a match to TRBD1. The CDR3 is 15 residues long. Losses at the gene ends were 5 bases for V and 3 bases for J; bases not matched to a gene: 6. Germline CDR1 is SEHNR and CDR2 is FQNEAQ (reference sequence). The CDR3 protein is CASSHGQGALYEQYF. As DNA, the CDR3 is TGTGCCAGCAGCCACGGACAGGGGGCGCTCTACGAGCAGTACTTC.

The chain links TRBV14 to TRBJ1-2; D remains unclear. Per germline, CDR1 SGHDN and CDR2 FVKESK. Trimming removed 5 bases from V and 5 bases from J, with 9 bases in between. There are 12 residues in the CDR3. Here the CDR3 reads CASSLGPYGYTF. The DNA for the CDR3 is TGTGCCAGCAGCTTAGGGCCGTATGGCTACACCTTC.

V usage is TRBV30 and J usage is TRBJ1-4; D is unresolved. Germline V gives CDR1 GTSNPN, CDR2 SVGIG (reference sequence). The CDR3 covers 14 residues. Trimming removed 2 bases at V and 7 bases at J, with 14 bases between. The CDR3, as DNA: TGTGCCTGGAGTCGTCCTGGAGGTAGTGAAAAACTGTTTTTT. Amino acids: CAWSRPGGSEKLFF.